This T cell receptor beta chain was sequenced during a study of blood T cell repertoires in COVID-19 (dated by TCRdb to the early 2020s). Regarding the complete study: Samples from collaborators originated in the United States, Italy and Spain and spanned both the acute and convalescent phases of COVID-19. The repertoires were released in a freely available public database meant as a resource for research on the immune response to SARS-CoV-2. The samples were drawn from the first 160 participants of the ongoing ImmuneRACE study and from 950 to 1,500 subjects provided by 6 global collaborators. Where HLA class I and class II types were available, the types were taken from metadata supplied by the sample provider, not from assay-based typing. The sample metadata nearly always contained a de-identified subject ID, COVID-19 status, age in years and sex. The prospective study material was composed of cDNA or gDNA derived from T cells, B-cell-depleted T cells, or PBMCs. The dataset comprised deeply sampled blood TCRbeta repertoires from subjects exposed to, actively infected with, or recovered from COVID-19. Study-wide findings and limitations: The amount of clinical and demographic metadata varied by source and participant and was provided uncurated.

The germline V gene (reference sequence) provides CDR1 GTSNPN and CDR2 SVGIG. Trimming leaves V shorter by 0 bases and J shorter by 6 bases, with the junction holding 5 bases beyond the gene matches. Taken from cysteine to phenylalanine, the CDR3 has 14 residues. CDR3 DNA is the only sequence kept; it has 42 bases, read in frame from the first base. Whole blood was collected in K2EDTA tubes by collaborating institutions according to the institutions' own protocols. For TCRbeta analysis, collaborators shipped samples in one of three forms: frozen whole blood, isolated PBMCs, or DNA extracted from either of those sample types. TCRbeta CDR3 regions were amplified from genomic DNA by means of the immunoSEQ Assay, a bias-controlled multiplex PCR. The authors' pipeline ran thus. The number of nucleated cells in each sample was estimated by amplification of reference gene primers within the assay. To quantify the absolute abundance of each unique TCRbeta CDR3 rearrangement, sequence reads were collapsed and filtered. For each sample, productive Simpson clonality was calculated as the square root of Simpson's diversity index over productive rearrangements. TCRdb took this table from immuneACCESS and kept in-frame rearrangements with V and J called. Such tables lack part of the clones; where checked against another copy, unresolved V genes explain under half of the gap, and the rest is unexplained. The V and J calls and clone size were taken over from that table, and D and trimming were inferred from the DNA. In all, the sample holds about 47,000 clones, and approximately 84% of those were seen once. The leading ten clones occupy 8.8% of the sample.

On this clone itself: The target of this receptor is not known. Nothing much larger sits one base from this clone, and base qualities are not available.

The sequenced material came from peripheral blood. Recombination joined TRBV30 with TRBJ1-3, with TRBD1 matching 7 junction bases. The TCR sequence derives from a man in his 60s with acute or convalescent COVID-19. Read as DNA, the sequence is TGTGCCTGGAGTGTACCAGGGGGTGTAAACACCATATATTTT. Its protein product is CAWSVPGGVNTIYF.